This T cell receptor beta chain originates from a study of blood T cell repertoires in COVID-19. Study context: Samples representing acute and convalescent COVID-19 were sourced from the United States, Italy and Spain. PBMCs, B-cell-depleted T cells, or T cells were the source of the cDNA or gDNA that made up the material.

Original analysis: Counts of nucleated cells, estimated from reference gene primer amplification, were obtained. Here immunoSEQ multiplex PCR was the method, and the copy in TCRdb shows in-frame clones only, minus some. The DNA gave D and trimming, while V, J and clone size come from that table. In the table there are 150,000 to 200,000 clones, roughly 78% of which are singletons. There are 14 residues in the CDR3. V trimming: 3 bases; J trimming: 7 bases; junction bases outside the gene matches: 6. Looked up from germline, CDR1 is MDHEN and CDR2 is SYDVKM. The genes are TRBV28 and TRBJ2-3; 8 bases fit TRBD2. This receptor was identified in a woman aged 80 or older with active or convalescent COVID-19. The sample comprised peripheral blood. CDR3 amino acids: CASSFYGGAYTQYF. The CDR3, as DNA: TGTGCCAGCAGTTTTTACGGGGGGGCTTATACGCAGTATTTT.